This T cell receptor (beta chain) was profiled in a study of cytomegalovirus exposure and HLA in healthy donors. Study-level findings and limits: Within an earlier analysis, most TCR beta V segments proved productive either about 87% or about 30% of the time. Differences between HLA loci emerged in a later analysis of TCR association rates, with DRB1 most and HLA-C fewest. It was likely that a cluster of highly shared sequence variants was a sequencing artifact.

The CDR3 is 13 residues long. V was cut by 2 bases and J by 5 bases, with 10 bases left in between. The V gene's germline CDR1 is SGDLS and CDR2 YYNGEE. Donors consisted of healthy bone marrow donors. With respect to this clone: Its matching antigen is unknown.

Vbeta (60) and Jbeta (13) primers were used in the PCR. Clones were sequenced by immunoSEQ multiplex PCR, and TCRdb holds only the in-frame ones, with some missing. The table lists some 180,000 clones, about four fifths of them singletons. The origin of this receptor is a woman in her twenties or thirties in good health and CMV-seronegative. This sequence joins TRBV9 and TRBJ1-1; D gene ambiguous. Sequenced material: PBMCs. CDR3: CASSVTPGTEAFF. The CDR3 DNA sequence: TGTGCCAGCAGCGTCACTCCGGGTACTGAAGCTTTCTTT.